The 20 T cell receptor beta chains listed next were all sequenced from one sample in a study of OX40 agonist ivuxolimab in advanced cancers. Sequenced by immunoSEQ multiplex PCR; TCRdb stores in-frame clones only, minus some. The table records around 150,000 clones, just over 90% of them present only once. Here the sequenced sample was CD4+ or CD8+ T cells sorted from blood, taken in a trial of the OX40 agonist ivuxolimab. The source of these receptors is an adult with an advanced solid tumor such as melanoma, head and neck, liver or kidney cancer.

This clone was detected only once. CDR3 sequence (DNA): TGTGCCAGCAGTGCCGGGTATGGCCGGGAGCAGTACTTC. This translates into CASSAGYGREQYF. The chain employs TRBV6-4 and TRBJ2-7; no clear D gene. V gave up 4 bases and J gave up 7 bases, with 14 bases separating them. Germline assignment: CDR1 MRHNA and CDR2 SNTAGT. The CDR3 runs 13 residues.

This chain joins TRBV19 and TRBJ2-5, with D unresolved. Trimming took 1 base from V and 1 from J, leaving 7 bases between them. Germline V gives CDR1 LNHDA, CDR2 SQIVND (reference sequence). This CDR3 has 14 residues. This CDR3 is CASSIGPGQETQYF. Here the CDR3 DNA reads TGTGCCAGTAGTATAGGCCCGGGCCAAGAGACCCAGTACTTC.

V usage is TRBV5-1 and J usage is TRBJ1-1, with 10 bases identical to TRBD1. Germline-derived CDR1 and CDR2 are SGHRS and YFSETQ. The V and J ends lost 3 bases and 5 bases, in that order; junction bases with no gene match: 7. CDR3 length: 15 residues. The DNA of the CDR3 is TGCGCCAGCAGCTCCTCGACAGGGGGCGAAACTGAAGCTTTCTTT. Amino acid sequence: CASSSSTGGETEAFF.

The CDR3 DNA is TGTGCCAGCAGTTTATCGGCGGGCCCGAACACTGAAGCTTTCTTT. Encoded protein: CASSLSAGPNTEAFF. The chain couples TRBV27 to TRBJ1-1; D unclear. Germline V gene data show CDR1 as MNHEY and CDR2 as SMNVEV (reference sequence). The CDR3 has 15 residues. Trimming shortened V by 0 bases and J by 1 base, and 9 bases separated the two germline ends.

Notes on this clone: The same CDR3 can be traced to other DNA sequences in this sample. The chain carries TRBV29-1 and TRBJ2-3; tentatively, D is TRBD1 or TRBD2 (5 bases each). The germline V gene has CDR1 SQVTM and CDR2 ANQGSEA. With 3 bases removed from V and 3 bases from J, the gap between germline ends came to 7 bases. The CDR3 spans 12 residues. CDR3 DNA: TGCAGCGTTGAGAGGGGTACAGATACGCAGTATTTT. This translates into CSVERGTDTQYF.

This clone was observed a single time. The chain joins TRBV4-3 to TRBJ2-5; 8 bases match TRBD2. The CDR3 sequence is 17 residues long. The J segment lost 7 bases and the V segment lost 0 bases, leaving 13 bases of the junction unmatched. Germline values: CDR1 LGHNA, CDR2 YSLEER. CDR3 sequence (DNA): TGCGCCAGCAGCCAAGATGTGGTAGCGGGATCCGGGGGGACCCAGTACTTC. The encoded protein is CASSQDVVAGSGGTQYF.

This sequence joins TRBV5-1 and TRBJ2-2; 8 nucleotides line up with TRBD1. J gave up 7 bases and V 4 bases, and 6 bases lay outside the gene matches. The length of the CDR3 is 14 residues. Germline lookup yields CDR1 SGHRS and CDR2 YFSETQ. The CDR3 spells CASSPDRVVGELFF. The CDR3 coding sequence is TGCGCCAGCAGCCCGGACAGGGTAGTCGGGGAGCTGTTTTTT.

The V call is TRBV4-1, the J call TRBJ1-6; D perhaps matches TRBD1 (5 bases). Germline CDR1 MGHRA, CDR2 YSYEKL. Between the trimmed V and J ends, which lost 6 bases and 10 bases, there was a span of 10 bases. The CDR3 is 12 amino acids. The CDR3, as DNA: TGCGCCAGCAGAGGATCAGGGTCACCCCTCCACTTT. Translation: CASRGSGSPLHF.

CDR3 DNA sequence: TGTGCCAGTAGTACGACAGGGCCAGCCACTGAAGCTTTCTTT. It specifies CASSTTGPATEAFF. The chain has TRBV19 and TRBJ1-1; 7 nucleotides align to TRBD1. The germline gives CDR1 LNHDA, CDR2 SQIVND (reference sequence). V lost 4 bases, J lost 4 bases, and 6 bases stayed unmatched. The CDR3 is made up of 14 amino acids.

The CDR3 sequence is CASTLAGLGTDTQYF. CDR3 sequence (DNA): TGTGCCAGCACCCTCGCGGGACTAGGCACAGATACGCAGTATTTT. The genes are TRBV7-9 and TRBJ2-3; TRBD2 matches 8 bases. With 7 bases clipped from V and 1 base from J, the junction kept 7 bases outside the gene matches. Germline V lookup: CDR1 SEHNR, CDR2 FQNEAQ (reference sequence). CDR3 length: 15 amino acids. The full variable domain, its missing parts supplied by reference TRBV7-9 and TRBJ2-3, is DTGVSQNPRHKITKRGQNVTFRCDPISEHNRLYWYRQTLGQGPEFLTYFQNEAQLEKSRLLSDRFSAERPKGSFSTLEIQRTEQGDSAMYLCASTLAGLGTDTQYFGPGTRLTVL.

The chain uses TRBV5-6 and TRBJ2-2; 9 nucleotides align to TRBD2. This CDR3 is built from 19 residues. From germline, CDR1 is SGHDT and CDR2 YYEEEE. The J segment lost 6 bases and the V segment lost 4 bases, leaving 19 bases of the junction unmatched. In nucleotides, the CDR3 is TGTGCCAGCAGCCGCCGGGTAGCGGGGGCCCCCTCGCGGTCCGGGGAGCTGTTTTTT. It is translated as CASSRRVAGAPSRSGELFF.

The chain uses TRBV30 and TRBJ2-4; the match to TRBD2 covers 14 bases. The CDR3 covers 16 residues. After removal of 2 bases from V and 4 bases from J, the junction contained 4 bases not matched to a gene. Looked up from germline, CDR1 is GTSNPN and CDR2 is SVGIG (reference sequence). The CDR3 protein is CAWSRTSGRTKNIQYF. CDR3 nucleotide sequence: TGTGCCTGGAGTAGGACTAGCGGGAGGACAAAAAACATTCAGTACTTC.

The rearrangement links TRBV10-3 to TRBJ1-2, with TRBD1 as a possible D gene (5 bases). Deletions cut 4 bases from V and 5 bases from J, with 14 bases between. The V gene's germline CDR1 is ENHRY and CDR2 SYGVKD. CDR3 length: 14 residues. CDR3 sequence reads: CAISGAGAAYGYTF. The CDR3 region has the DNA TGTGCCATCAGTGGGGCCGGGGCAGCTTATGGCTACACCTTC.

The chain has TRBV28 and TRBJ1-2; D gene uncertain. Germline values: CDR1 MDHEN, CDR2 SYDVKM. Trimming pared 1 base from V and 6 bases from J, leaving 18 bases between. The CDR3 loop spans 16 amino acids. The CDR3 region has the DNA TGTGCCAGCAGTTTATCCGGGTTCCTCCACATCCATGGCTACACCTTC. This sequence encodes CASSLSGFLHIHGYTF.

J is TRBJ1-5 and V is TRBV10-3; a weak D match, TRBD1 (5 bases). Trimming took 6 bases from V and 3 from J, leaving 15 bases between them. CDR1 ENHRY and CDR2 SYGVKD come from the germline V gene. The CDR3 sequence is 15 residues long. In nucleotides, the CDR3 is TGTGCCATCAGCGACAGCCTTCAACTCAATCAGCCCCAGCATTTT. Translation gives CAISDSLQLNQPQHF.

The chain has TRBV27 and TRBJ2-7; D unclear. CDR3 length equals 11 residues. V lost 6 bases and J 12 bases, leaving 15 bases between the germline ends. Germline values: CDR1 MNHEY, CDR2 SMNVEV (reference sequence). The CDR3 DNA reads as TGTGCCAGCAGCCCGGGCCAGAGAACGTACTTC. Amino acids: CASSPGQRTYF.

The chain employs TRBV6-5 and TRBJ2-7; the D gene is possibly TRBD2 (6 bases). From germline, CDR1 is MNHEY and CDR2 SVGAGI. V was shortened by 2 bases and J by 0 bases, with 11 bases between the two germline ends. The CDR3 extends over 15 amino acids. This chain's CDR3 is CASSYGTDSSYEQYF. The CDR3 coding sequence is TGTGCCAGCAGTTACGGGACTGACAGCTCCTACGAGCAGTACTTC.

This chain joins TRBV6-6 and TRBJ2-7; possible D gene TRBD1, 5 bases. This CDR3 is 13 amino acids long. The ends were cut back, 9 bases at V and 0 bases at J, with 12 bases in the middle. CDR1 MNHNY and CDR2 SVGAGI come from the germline V gene (reference sequence). This chain's CDR3 is CASSTDSSYEQYF. In DNA form, the CDR3 reads TGTGCCAGTTCGACAGATAGCTCCTACGAGCAGTACTTC.

The chain has TRBV7-3 and TRBJ2-5; 9 bases are a match to TRBD1. CDR3 length: 15 amino acids. Germline V gene data show CDR1 as SGHTA and CDR2 as FQGTGA. V shed 5 bases, J shed 6 bases, and the junction held 10 bases outside the gene matches. The CDR3 DNA follows: TGTGCCAGCAGCCCCTCTTCGGGACAGGGAAAGACCCAGTACTTC. Its protein product is CASSPSSGQGKTQYF.

The rearrangement joins TRBV28 to TRBJ1-1, with unresolved D. Germline loops: CDR1 MDHEN, CDR2 SYDVKM. This CDR3 is 14 amino acids long. V was trimmed by 2 bases and J by 8 bases, leaving 15 bases between them. The CDR3 sequence: CASSLIDVQTEAFF. In DNA form, the CDR3 reads TGTGCCAGCAGTTTAATAGATGTGCAGACCGAAGCTTTCTTT.